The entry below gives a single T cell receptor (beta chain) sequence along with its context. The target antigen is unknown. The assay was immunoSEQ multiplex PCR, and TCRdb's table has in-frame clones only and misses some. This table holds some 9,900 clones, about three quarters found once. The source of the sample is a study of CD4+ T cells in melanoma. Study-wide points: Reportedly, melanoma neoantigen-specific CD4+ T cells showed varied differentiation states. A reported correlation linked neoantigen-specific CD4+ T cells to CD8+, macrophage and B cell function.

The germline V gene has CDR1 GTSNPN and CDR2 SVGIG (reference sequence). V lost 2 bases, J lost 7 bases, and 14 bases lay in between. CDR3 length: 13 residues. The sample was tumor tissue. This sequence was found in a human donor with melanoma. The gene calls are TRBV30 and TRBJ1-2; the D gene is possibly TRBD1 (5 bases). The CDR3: CAWSPSRVGGYTF. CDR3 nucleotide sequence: TGTGCCTGGAGTCCCAGCAGGGTGGGTGGCTACACCTTC.